This T cell receptor beta chain stems from a study of TIL therapy for anti-PD-1-resistant metastatic lung cancer (dated by TCRdb to the early 2020s). At the level of the whole study: Tumors were collected before any PD-1/PD-L1 blockade, after which patients were given nivolumab, and patients who progressed were given lymphodepletion, an infusion of expanded TIL and IL-2. T cell receptor beta sequencing of tumor and peripheral blood served to follow clonotypes across the tumor, the expanded TIL product, and serial blood samples. Enrolled patients had a median age of approximately 49 years (range about 35-80) and a median tumor PD-L1 proportion score of under 7%. The cohort was predominantly lung adenocarcinoma, with four EGFR-mutant and two ALK-rearranged tumors, and half of patients were current or former smokers. A median non-synonymous tumor mutation burden of around 1.5 mutations per megabase was determined across the cohort by whole-exome sequencing.

What the work shows at the level of the full study, not this receptor alone: The cohort was highly selected, including more treatment-naive, never-smoker and oncogene-addicted patients than is typical, which limits generalizability. The study protocol defined all tumor marker inferences as exploratory. Clonotypes from the infused TIL partially replaced the baseline peripheral repertoire and then declined over months, and persistence showed no apparent association with response.

The time point label corresponds to: pre-treatment sample, taken before nivolumab and TIL therapy. A phase I trial run at two centers enrolled adults with stage 4 NSCLC between late 2017 and early 2020. The samples were drawn from an open-label, single-arm phase I trial testing tumor-infiltrating lymphocyte therapy combined with nivolumab in advanced non-small cell lung cancer. Blood mononuclear cells from EDTA tubes were isolated by Ficoll gradient, snap-frozen as pellets, and DNA was extracted with a Qiagen mini-prep kit. Using bias-controlled multiplex PCR with the immunoSEQ v3 hsTCRB kit, the TCR beta CDR3 regions were amplified from genomic DNA. The TCR libraries were sequenced on an Illumina NextSeq 500 to around 1.9 million read pairs for survey level or about 5-6.5 million read pairs for deep level. Turning to the authors' computational methods: V, D and J genes were assigned, non-productive sequences were removed, and clonality was reported by immunoSEQ Analyzer software. Repertoires were compared by productive Simpson clonality and by the Morisita overlap index of productive TRB rearrangements between infused TIL and blood. Absolute clonotype counts in blood were estimated by multiplying the lymphocyte count by the CD3+ fraction and by the productive frequency of the clone. The immuneACCESS repertoire file appears here via TCRdb, limited to in-frame rearrangements. These files lack a portion of the clones; in checked studies, under half of the deficit traces to unresolved V genes, and the cause of the others is not known. V, J and clone size reflect that table, while D and trimming were determined from the DNA. The sample table shows tens of thousands of clones, and around 80% are seen once. The top ten constitute more than 12% of the sample.

CDR1 and CDR2, per the germline V gene (reference sequence), are MNHEY and SMNVEV. Compared with germline, V lacks 3 bases and J lacks 4 bases; bases without a gene match: 9. The CDR3, from cysteine to phenylalanine, totals 16 residues. The only DNA kept is the CDR3, 48 bases in frame from the first base. A word on this clone: The specificity of this receptor is unknown. No base quality information exists; no much larger clone differs at one position.

The sequence was collected from a man in his 70s with non-small cell lung cancer. Sequences were derived from blood, sampled at baseline. The V and J segments used are TRBV27 and TRBJ2-1; 7 bases in between match TRBD1. In nucleotides, the sequence is TGTGCCAGCAGTTTCAGGACACAGGGGAGTTACAATGAGCAGTTCTTC. The resulting protein is CASSFRTQGSYNEQFF.